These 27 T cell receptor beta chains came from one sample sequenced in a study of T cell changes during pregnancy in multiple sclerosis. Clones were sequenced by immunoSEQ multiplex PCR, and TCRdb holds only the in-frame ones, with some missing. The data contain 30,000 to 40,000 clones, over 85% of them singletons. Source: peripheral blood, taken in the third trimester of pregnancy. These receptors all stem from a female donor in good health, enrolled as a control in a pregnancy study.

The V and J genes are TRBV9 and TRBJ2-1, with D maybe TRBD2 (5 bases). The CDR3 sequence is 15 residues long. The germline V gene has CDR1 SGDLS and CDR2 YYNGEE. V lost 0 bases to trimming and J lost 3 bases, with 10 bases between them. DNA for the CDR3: TGTGCCAGCAGCGTAGGGACTCGATACTACAATGAGCAGTTCTTC. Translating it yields CASSVGTRYYNEQFF.

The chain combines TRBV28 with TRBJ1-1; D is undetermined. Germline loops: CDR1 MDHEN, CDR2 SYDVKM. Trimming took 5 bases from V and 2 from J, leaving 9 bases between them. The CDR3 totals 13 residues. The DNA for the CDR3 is TGTGCCAGCAGTACCGGTCCAAACACTGAAGCTTTCTTT. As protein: CASSTGPNTEAFF.

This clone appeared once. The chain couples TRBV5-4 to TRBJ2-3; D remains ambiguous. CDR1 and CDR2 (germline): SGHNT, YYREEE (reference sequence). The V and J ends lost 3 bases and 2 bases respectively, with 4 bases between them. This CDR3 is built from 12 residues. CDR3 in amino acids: CASSSFTDTQYF. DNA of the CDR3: TGTGCCAGCAGCTCCTTCACAGATACGCAGTATTTT. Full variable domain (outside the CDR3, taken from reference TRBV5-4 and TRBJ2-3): ETGVTQSPTHLIKTRGQQVTLRCSSQSGHNTVSWYQQALGQGPQFIFQYYREEENGRGNFPPRFSGLQFPNYSSELNVNALELDDSALYLCASSSFTDTQYFGPGTRLTVL.

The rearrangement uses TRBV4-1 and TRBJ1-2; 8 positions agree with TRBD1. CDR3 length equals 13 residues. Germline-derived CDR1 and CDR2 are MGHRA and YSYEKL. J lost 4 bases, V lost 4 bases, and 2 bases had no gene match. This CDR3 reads CASSLGQGYGYTF. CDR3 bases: TGCGCCAGCAGCCTTGGACAGGGCTATGGCTACACCTTC.

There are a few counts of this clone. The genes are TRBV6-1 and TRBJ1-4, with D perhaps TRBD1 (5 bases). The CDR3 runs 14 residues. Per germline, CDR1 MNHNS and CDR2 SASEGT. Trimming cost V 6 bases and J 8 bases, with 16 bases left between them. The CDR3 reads CASSLMVRGEKLFF. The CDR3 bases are TGTGCCAGCAGCCTCATGGTCCGGGGGGAAAAACTGTTTTTT.

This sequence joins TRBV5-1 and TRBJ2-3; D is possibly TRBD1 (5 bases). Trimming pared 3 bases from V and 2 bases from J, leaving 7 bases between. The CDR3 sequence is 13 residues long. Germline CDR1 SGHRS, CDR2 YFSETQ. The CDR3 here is CASSSTATDTQYF. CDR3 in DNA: TGCGCCAGCAGCTCGACAGCCACAGATACGCAGTATTTT.

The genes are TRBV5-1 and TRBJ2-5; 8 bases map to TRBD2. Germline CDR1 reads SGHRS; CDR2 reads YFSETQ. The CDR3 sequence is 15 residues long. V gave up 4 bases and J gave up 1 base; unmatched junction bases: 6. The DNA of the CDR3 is TGCGCCAGCAGCGAACCCGCGGGGGGCCAAGAGACCCAGTACTTC. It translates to CASSEPAGGQETQYF.

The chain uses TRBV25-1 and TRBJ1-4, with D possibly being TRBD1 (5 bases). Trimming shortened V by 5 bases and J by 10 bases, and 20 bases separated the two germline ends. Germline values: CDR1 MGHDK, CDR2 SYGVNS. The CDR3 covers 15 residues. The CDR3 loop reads CASSNPGPQEGKLFF. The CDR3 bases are TGTGCCAGCAGTAACCCGGGACCGCAGGAGGGAAAACTGTTTTTT.

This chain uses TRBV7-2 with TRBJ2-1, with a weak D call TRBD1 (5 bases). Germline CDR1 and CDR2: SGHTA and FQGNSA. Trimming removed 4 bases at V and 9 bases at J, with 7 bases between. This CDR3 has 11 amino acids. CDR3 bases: TGTGCCAGCAGCTCAGGGTTTGAGCAGTTCTTC. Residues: CASSSGFEQFF.

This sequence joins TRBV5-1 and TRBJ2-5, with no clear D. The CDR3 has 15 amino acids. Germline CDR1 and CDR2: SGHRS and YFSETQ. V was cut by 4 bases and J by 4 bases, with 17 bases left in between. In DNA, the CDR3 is TGCGCCAGCAGCCCAACACCAGGCAGTGGAGAGACCCAGTACTTC. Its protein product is CASSPTPGSGETQYF.

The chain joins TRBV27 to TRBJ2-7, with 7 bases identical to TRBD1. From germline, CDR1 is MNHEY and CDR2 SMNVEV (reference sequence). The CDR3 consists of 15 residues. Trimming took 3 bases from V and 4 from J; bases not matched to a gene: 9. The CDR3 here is CASSFEGDRPYEQYF. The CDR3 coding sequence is TGTGCCAGCAGTTTTGAGGGGGACAGACCATACGAGCAGTACTTC.

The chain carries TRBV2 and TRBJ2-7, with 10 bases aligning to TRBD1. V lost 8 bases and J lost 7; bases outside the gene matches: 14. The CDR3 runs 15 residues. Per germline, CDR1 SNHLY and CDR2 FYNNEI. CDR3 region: CASPKTGGLTVEQYF. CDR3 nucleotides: TGTGCCAGCCCAAAGACAGGGGGCTTGACGGTGGAGCAGTACTTC. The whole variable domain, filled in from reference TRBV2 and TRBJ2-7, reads EPEVTQTPSHQVTQMGQEVILRCVPISNHLYFYWYRQILGQKVEFLVSFYNNEISEKSEIFDDQFSVERPDGSNFTLKIRSTKLEDSAMYFCASPKTGGLTVEQYFGPGTRLTVT.

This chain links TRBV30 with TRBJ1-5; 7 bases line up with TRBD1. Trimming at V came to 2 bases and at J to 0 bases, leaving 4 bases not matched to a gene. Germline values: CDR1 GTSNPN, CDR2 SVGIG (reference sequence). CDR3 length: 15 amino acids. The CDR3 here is CAWSTGTDSNQPQHF. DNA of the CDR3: TGTGCCTGGAGTACCGGGACAGATAGCAATCAGCCCCAGCATTTT.

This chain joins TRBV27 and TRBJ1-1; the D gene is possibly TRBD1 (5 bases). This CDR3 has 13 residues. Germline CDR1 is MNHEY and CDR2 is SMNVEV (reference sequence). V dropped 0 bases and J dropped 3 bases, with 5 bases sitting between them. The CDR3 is CASSLSRDTEAFF. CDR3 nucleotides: TGTGCCAGCAGTTTATCCAGGGACACTGAAGCTTTCTTT.

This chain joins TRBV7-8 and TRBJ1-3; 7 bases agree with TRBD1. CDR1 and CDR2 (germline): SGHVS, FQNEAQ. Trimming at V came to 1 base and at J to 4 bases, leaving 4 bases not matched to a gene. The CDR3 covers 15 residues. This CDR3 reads CASSLVKQGGNTIYF. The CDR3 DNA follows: TGTGCCAGCAGCTTAGTTAAACAGGGGGGAAACACCATATATTTT.

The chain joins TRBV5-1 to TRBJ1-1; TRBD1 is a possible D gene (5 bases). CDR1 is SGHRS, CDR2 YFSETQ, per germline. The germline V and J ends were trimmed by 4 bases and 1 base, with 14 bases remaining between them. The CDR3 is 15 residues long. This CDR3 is CASSRSGGENTEAFF. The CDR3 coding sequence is TGCGCCAGCAGCCGTTCGGGGGGGGAGAACACTGAAGCTTTCTTT.

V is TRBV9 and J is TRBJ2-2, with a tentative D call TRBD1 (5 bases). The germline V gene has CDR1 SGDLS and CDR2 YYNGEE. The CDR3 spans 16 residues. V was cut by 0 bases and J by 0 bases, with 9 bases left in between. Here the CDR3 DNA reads TGTGCCAGCAGCGTAGCAGGGTTTCCGAACACCGGGGAGCTGTTTTTT. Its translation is CASSVAGFPNTGELFF. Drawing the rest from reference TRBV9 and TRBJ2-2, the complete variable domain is DSGVTQTPKHLITATGQRVTLRCSPRSGDLSVYWYQQSLDQGLQFLIQYYNGEERAKGNILERFSAQQFPDLHSELNLSSLELGDSALYFCASSVAGFPNTGELFFGEGSRLTVL.

The CDR3 protein is CASSLIGTGKTEAFF. In DNA form, the CDR3 reads TGTGCCAGCAGCTTAATTGGGACAGGGAAAACTGAAGCTTTCTTT. The genes are TRBV7-3 and TRBJ1-1, with TRBD1 matching over 9 bases. The CDR3 spans 15 residues. In germline, CDR1 is SGHTA, CDR2 FQGTGA. V gave up 1 base and J gave up 5 bases; unmatched junction bases: 5.

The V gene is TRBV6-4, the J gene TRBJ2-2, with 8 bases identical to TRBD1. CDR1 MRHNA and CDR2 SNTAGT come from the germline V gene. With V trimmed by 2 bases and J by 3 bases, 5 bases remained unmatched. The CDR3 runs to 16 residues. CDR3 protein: CASSDGAGGDTGELFF. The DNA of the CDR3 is TGTGCCAGCAGTGACGGAGCAGGGGGCGACACCGGGGAGCTGTTTTTT.

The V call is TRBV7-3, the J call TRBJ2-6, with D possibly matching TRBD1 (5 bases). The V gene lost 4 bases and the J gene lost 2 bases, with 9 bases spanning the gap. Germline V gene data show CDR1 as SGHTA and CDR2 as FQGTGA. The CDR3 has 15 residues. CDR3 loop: CASSSGPAGANVLTF. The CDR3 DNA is TGTGCCAGCAGCTCAGGGCCTGCTGGGGCCAACGTCCTGACTTTC.

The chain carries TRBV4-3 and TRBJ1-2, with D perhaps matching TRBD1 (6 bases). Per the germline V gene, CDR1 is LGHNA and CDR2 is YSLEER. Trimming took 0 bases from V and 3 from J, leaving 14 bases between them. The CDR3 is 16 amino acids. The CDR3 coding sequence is TGCGCCAGCAGCCAAGATATCAATGGACAGTACTATGGCTACACCTTC. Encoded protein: CASSQDINGQYYGYTF.

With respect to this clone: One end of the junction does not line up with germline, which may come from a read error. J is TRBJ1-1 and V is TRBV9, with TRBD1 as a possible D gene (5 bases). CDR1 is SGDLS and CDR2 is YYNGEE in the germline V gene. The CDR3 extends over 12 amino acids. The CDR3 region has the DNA TGTGCCAGCGGGGGACGGGGGGTAGTAGGATTTTTT. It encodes CASGGRGVVGFF. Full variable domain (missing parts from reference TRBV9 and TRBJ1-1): DSGVTQTPKHLITATGQRVTLRCSPRSGDLSVYWYQQSLDQGLQFLIQYYNGEERAKGNILERFSAQQFPDLHSELNLSSLELGDSALYFCASGGRGVVGFFGQGTRLTVV.

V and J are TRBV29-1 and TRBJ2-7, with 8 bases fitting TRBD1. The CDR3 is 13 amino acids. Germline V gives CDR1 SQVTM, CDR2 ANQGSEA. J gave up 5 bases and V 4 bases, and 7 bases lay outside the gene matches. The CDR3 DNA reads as TGCAGCGTTGGACAGGGGATCAGGGACGAGCAGTACTTC. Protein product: CSVGQGIRDEQYF.

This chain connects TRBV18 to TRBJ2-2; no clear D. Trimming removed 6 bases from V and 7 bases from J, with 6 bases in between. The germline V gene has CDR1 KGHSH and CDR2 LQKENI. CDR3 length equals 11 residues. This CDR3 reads CASSYNGELFF. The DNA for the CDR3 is TGTGCCAGCTCGTACAACGGGGAGCTGTTTTTT.

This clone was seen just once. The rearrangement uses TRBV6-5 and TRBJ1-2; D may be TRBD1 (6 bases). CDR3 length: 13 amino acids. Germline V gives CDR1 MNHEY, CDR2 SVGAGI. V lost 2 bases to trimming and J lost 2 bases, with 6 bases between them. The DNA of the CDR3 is TGTGCCAGCAGTTACACAGGGAACTATGGCTACACCTTC. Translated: CASSYTGNYGYTF.

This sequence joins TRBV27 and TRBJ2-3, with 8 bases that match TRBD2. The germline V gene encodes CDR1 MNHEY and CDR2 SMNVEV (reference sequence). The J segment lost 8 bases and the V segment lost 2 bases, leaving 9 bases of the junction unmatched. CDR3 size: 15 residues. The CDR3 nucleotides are TGTGCCAGCAGTTTAACGGCTAGCGGGCGGCTTACGCAGTATTTT. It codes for CASSLTASGRLTQYF.

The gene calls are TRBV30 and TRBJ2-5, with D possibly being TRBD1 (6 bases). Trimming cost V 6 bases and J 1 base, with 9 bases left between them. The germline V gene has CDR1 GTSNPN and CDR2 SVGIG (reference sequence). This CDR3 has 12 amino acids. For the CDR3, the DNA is TGTGCCTGCAGGGGCATCCAAGAGACCCAGTACTTC. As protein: CACRGIQETQYF.